What follows are 20 T cell receptor beta chains derived from one specimen sequenced in a study of T cells in Graves' hyperthyroidism and ophthalmopathy. Amplification targeted TCR beta CDR3 regions from RNA transcripts. First-round RT-PCR of the TCR CDR3 relied on the HTBI primer set. TCRdb reprocessed the multiplex PCR reads with MiXCR, giving one entry per CDR3 protein. Of hundreds of thousands of distinct CDR3 sequences listed, approximately 42% are singletons. The sequencing sample was made of peripheral blood or thyroid tissue (not recorded which). Receptors were obtained from an adult man with Graves' disease, either hyperthyroidism or ophthalmopathy (not recorded which).

This clonotype was detected once. The junction shows a germline mismatch at one end, possibly a read error. The J gene is TRBJ2-7, the V gene TRBV10-3; D unclear. Germline V gene lookup returns CDR1 ENHRY and CDR2 SYGVKD. The CDR3 extends over 15 amino acids. CDR3 nucleotide sequence: TGTGCCAGCAGCCCCCGACTGGTTTCCTCCGACGAGCAGTACTTC. It codes for CASSPRLVSSDEQYF.

V and J are TRBV12-3 or TRBV12-4 and TRBJ1-5, with 9 bases lining up with TRBD1. Losses at the gene ends were 1 base for V and 4 bases for J; bases not matched to a gene: 5. The CDR3 length is 16 residues. The CDR3 sequence: CASSLGGQGGNQPQHF. CDR3 nucleotides: TGTGCCAGCAGTTTAGGGGGACAGGGAGGGAATCAGCCCCAGCATTTT.

This clonotype has ten or more counts. This sequence joins TRBV29-1 and TRBJ1-2, with D possibly matching TRBD1 (5 bases). The CDR3 length is 12 residues. Germline V CDR1 and CDR2: SQVTM, ANQGSEA. Trimming took 2 bases from V and 6 from J, leaving 10 bases between them. The CDR3 spells CSVESGRDGYTF. In DNA form, the CDR3 reads TGCAGCGTTGAATCGGGCAGGGATGGCTACACCTTC.

The gene calls are TRBV9 and TRBJ1-1, with D tentatively TRBD1 (6 bases). The ends were cut back, 0 bases at V and 4 bases at J, with 13 bases in the middle. Germline V gives CDR1 SGDLS, CDR2 YYNGEE. CDR3 length: 15 residues. The CDR3 DNA reads TGTGCCAGCAGCGTAGGGGGGGGCGTTGGCACTGAAGCTTTCTTT. Translated, it gives CASSVGGGVGTEAFF.

The chain couples TRBV7-2 to TRBJ1-3, with a tentative D call TRBD1 (5 bases). Trimming left V 1 base short and J 8 bases short, with 18 bases between. Germline CDR1 reads SGHTA; CDR2 reads FQGNSA. The CDR3 extends over 16 amino acids. CDR3 in amino acids: CASSLGGGRDGDTIYF. DNA of the CDR3: TGTGCCAGCAGCTTAGGCGGCGGAAGGGACGGGGACACCATATATTTT.

The V call is TRBV7-2, the J call TRBJ2-7; a possible D gene is TRBD1 (5 bases). The germline V gene has CDR1 SGHTA and CDR2 FQGNSA. The V and J ends lost 1 base and 5 bases respectively, with 12 bases between them. The CDR3 is 14 residues long. CDR3 sequence: CASSLGGALNEQYF. CDR3 DNA: TGTGCCAGCAGCTTAGGTGGGGCTTTGAACGAGCAGTACTTC.

The chain recombines TRBV14 with TRBJ1-2; D is ambiguous. In germline, CDR1 is SGHDN, CDR2 FVKESK. Trimming pared 4 bases from V and 1 base from J, leaving 10 bases between. This CDR3 is 14 amino acids long. DNA for the CDR3: TGTGCCAGCAGCCTCAGCACCTTTAACTATGGCTACACCTTC. Protein product: CASSLSTFNYGYTF.

This clonotype was detected a few times. J is TRBJ2-5 and V is TRBV7-9; 7 nucleotides match TRBD1. In germline, CDR1 is SEHNR, CDR2 FQNEAQ (reference sequence). Germline trimming cut 0 bases from V and 3 bases from J; bases unmatched to any gene: 4. CDR3 size: 15 residues. The CDR3 spells CASSLALDRKETQYF. CDR3 coding DNA: TGTGCCAGCAGCTTAGCCCTGGACAGGAAAGAGACCCAGTACTTC.

The chain employs TRBV7-9 and TRBJ1-2, with 7 bases aligning to TRBD1. The V and J ends lost 3 bases and 7 bases, in that order; junction bases with no gene match: 5. This CDR3 region has 13 residues. Germline CDR1 reads SEHNR; CDR2 reads FQNEAQ (reference sequence). The CDR3 DNA is TGTGCCAGCAGCTTGAAAGGGGGCGCTGGCTACACCTTC. Its translation is CASSLKGGAGYTF.

The J gene is TRBJ1-2, the V gene TRBV10-3, with no clear D. The CDR3 runs 17 residues. Trimming cost V 0 bases and J 8 bases, with 22 bases left between them. Germline V gene lookup returns CDR1 ENHRY and CDR2 SYGVKD. The CDR3 coding sequence is TGTGCCATCAGTGAGTCGATTCTTGTCTACCCGCCCGGCGGCTACACCTTC. Translating gives CAISESILVYPPGGYTF.

This clonotype was found a few times. The chain links TRBV20-1 to TRBJ1-5, with D unclear. In germline, CDR1 is DFQATT, CDR2 SNEGSKA (reference sequence). Trimming left V 0 bases short and J 8 bases short, with 11 bases between. The CDR3 has 13 residues. CDR3 in amino acids: CSARERGDEPQHF. CDR3 nucleotides: TGCAGTGCTAGAGAACGTGGAGACGAGCCCCAGCATTTT.

The chain couples TRBV20-1 to TRBJ2-7; the match to TRBD2 covers 7 bases. The CDR3 runs to 12 residues. Germline CDR1 and CDR2: DFQATT and SNEGSKA (reference sequence). Unmatched junction bases numbered 4, after V lost 1 base and J lost 7 bases. As DNA, the CDR3 is TGCAGTGCTAGAGTGAACGGGGGGGAGCAGTACTTC. Translated, it gives CSARVNGGEQYF.

This chain uses TRBV25-1 with TRBJ1-6, with 8 bases aligning to TRBD1. V was pared by 5 bases and J by 9 bases, with 15 bases of the junction left unmatched. Germline values: CDR1 MGHDK, CDR2 SYGVNS. The CDR3 is 17 amino acids. CDR3 in amino acids: CASSRTGLHSTGSPLHF. CDR3 in DNA: TGTGCCAGCAGTCGGACAGGGCTGCATTCAACTGGTTCACCCCTCCACTTT.

In this sample, this clonotype turned up once. V usage is TRBV12-3 or TRBV12-4 and J usage is TRBJ2-3; TRBD2 agrees at 8 bases. The CDR3 has 15 amino acids. The CDR3 region has the DNA TGTGCTAGCGGGGATCGGGCGGGAGGAACAGATACGCAGTATTTT. It codes for CASGDRAGGTDTQYF.

A remark on this clonotype: A much more abundant neighbour one base away suggests this may be a read error. The chain is built from TRBV29-1 and TRBJ2-7, with D perhaps being TRBD1 or TRBD2 (5 bases each). The CDR3 length is 15 residues. Germline V gene sequence: CDR1 SQVTM, CDR2 ANQGSEA. For the CDR3, the DNA is TGCAGCGTTGAAGATGGGCGTGGGGGTGCCTACGGGCAGTACTTC. Protein sequence: CSVEDGRGGAYGQYF.

This clonotype was counted a few times. The chain uses TRBV2 and TRBJ2-2, with 7 bases lining up with TRBD1. V was clipped by 7 bases and J by 0 bases; unmatched bases: 2. The CDR3 is 14 amino acids. Looked up from germline, CDR1 is SNHLY and CDR2 is FYNNEI. The CDR3 region has the DNA TGTGCCAGCACGGGACAGCCGAACACCGGGGAGCTGTTTTTT. This translates into CASTGQPNTGELFF.

In the case of this clonotype: Compared with germline, one end of the junction differs, possibly owing to a read error. The chain uses TRBV24-1 and TRBJ1-1, with D possibly TRBD1 on 5 matching bases. The length of the CDR3 is 13 residues. CDR1 KGHDR and CDR2 SFDVKD come from the germline V gene. Here the CDR3 reads CASSGRGITEAFF. Here the CDR3 DNA reads TGTGCCAGCAGTGGCCGGGGGATCACTGAAGCTTTCTTT.

This clonotype was seen a single time. The conserved phenylalanine or tryptophan normally closing the CDR3 is absent here, so this likely arose from a read error. This rearrangement joins TRBV5-1 to TRBJ2-7; a possible D gene is TRBD2 (6 bases). V was trimmed by 0 bases and J by 2 bases, leaving 9 bases between them. Germline CDR1 reads SGHRS; CDR2 reads YFSETQ. CDR3 length: 14 residues. DNA of the CDR3: TGCGCCAGCAGCTTGGAGCGGGTAGCCTACGAGCAGTACCTC. Translating gives CASSLERVAYEQYL.

In its sample, this clonotype was seen many times. The chain combines TRBV7-8 with TRBJ2-7; 10 bases line up with TRBD2. Germline V gene lookup returns CDR1 SGHVS and CDR2 FQNEAQ. The CDR3 is 14 residues long. V was pared by 1 base and J by 5 bases, with 2 bases of the junction left unmatched. The CDR3 DNA sequence: TGTGCCAGCAGCTTAGGACTAGCGGGCGACGAGCAGTACTTC. Protein product: CASSLGLAGDEQYF.

This clonotype was picked up a small number of times. The chain links TRBV20-1 to TRBJ2-7; 9 nucleotides agree with TRBD2. This CDR3 comprises 15 residues. Germline V gene data show CDR1 as DFQATT and CDR2 as SNEGSKA (reference sequence). Germline trimming cut 2 bases from V and 0 bases from J; bases unmatched to any gene: 5. The CDR3: CSARFVSGSSYEQYF. DNA of the CDR3: TGCAGTGCTAGATTCGTTAGCGGGAGCTCCTACGAGCAGTACTTC.